The 22 T cell receptor beta chains presented below share a single source sample, sequenced in a study of T cells in Graves' hyperthyroidism and ophthalmopathy. RNA transcripts gave rise to amplified TCR beta CDR3 regions. HTBI primers were used for first-round RT-PCR of the TCR CDR3. TCRdb re-analysed the multiplex PCR reads in MiXCR, keeping a single row per CDR3 protein. The sample records about 410,000 distinct CDR3 sequences, roughly 14% being singletons. The sample comprised blood. These receptors were taken from a man younger than 35 with Graves' ophthalmopathy.

The chain joins TRBV11-2 to TRBJ2-7; D is undetermined. The V end was cut by 1 base, the J end by 4 bases, with 11 bases between. The CDR3 runs to 14 residues. Looked up from germline, CDR1 is SGHAT and CDR2 is FQNNGV. The CDR3 coding sequence is TGTGCCAGCAGCTTAGCTATGGTTGTATACGAGCAGTACTTC. Its protein is CASSLAMVVYEQYF.

In its sample, this clonotype was seen many times. The genes are TRBV11-2 and TRBJ2-7; D may be TRBD1 (5 bases). Germline assignment: CDR1 SGHAT and CDR2 FQNNGV. Trimming took 2 bases from V and 3 from J, leaving 11 bases between them. The CDR3 is made up of 14 amino acids. The CDR3, as DNA: TGTGCCAGCAGCTTAAGTCAGGGAAACTACGAGCAGTACTTC. This encodes CASSLSQGNYEQYF.

In the case of this clonotype: Because it lacks the conserved phenylalanine or tryptophan at the end, this CDR3 is likely a read error. This chain uses TRBV27 with TRBJ1-6, with a weak D call TRBD1 (5 bases). CDR1 and CDR2 (germline): MNHEY, SMNVEV (reference sequence). The CDR3 consists of 18 residues. Trimming cost V 3 bases and J 0 bases, with 15 bases left between them. CDR3 protein: CASSFSRSRVSYNSPLHL. The CDR3, as DNA: TGTGCCAGCAGTTTCTCCAGGAGCAGGGTCTCCTATAATTCACCCCTCCACCTT.

This clonotype was recorded many times. This sequence joins TRBV28 and TRBJ1-6; D gene uncertain. Deletions cut 3 bases from V and 6 bases from J, with 9 bases between. The length of the CDR3 is 14 residues. In germline, CDR1 is MDHEN, CDR2 SYDVKM. CDR3 DNA sequence: TGTGCCAGCAGTTTTGGCAGCTTTAATTCACCCCTCCACTTT. It specifies CASSFGSFNSPLHF.

This clonotype was detected ten times or more. V and J are TRBV4-2 and TRBJ2-7; 7 positions match TRBD1. The CDR3 consists of 14 residues. The V segment lost 4 bases and the J segment 4 bases; nucleotides outside the gene matches: 7. CDR1 is LGHNA and CDR2 is YNFKEQ in the germline V gene. CDR3 nucleotide sequence: TGTGCCAGCAGCCTCCAGGGACAGACGTACGAGCAGTACTTC. This codes for CASSLQGQTYEQYF.

The table lists this clonotype with many counts. Germline and junction disagree at one end, which may indicate a read error. The rearrangement joins TRBV20-1 to TRBJ2-7, with D possibly matching TRBD2 (5 bases). Germline CDR1 reads DFQATT; CDR2 reads SNEGSKA (reference sequence). The CDR3 consists of 11 residues. CDR3 sequence reads: CSARGFGSQYF. CDR3 sequence (DNA): TGCAGTGCCAGAGGGTTCGGGTCGCAGTACTTC.

This clonotype showed up many times. The chain is built from TRBV2 and TRBJ2-5; D perhaps matches TRBD2 (6 bases). V was pared by 8 bases and J by 2 bases, with 18 bases between. CDR3 length: 15 amino acids. The V gene's germline CDR1 is SNHLY and CDR2 FYNNEI. Here the CDR3 DNA reads TGTGCCAGCTTCCGTGTATGGGGGGTACAAGAGACCCAGTACTTC. It translates to CASFRVWGVQETQYF. The full variable domain, in which reference TRBV2 and TRBJ2-5 provide the parts outside the CDR3, is EPEVTQTPSHQVTQMGQEVILRCVPISNHLYFYWYRQILGQKVEFLVSFYNNEISEKSEIFDDQFSVERPDGSNFTLKIRSTKLEDSAMYFCASFRVWGVQETQYFGPGTRLLVL.

This clonotype has a handful of counts. The chain carries TRBV5-5 and TRBJ1-2; no definite D call. Trimming pared 7 bases from V and 5 bases from J, leaving 9 bases between. Germline CDR1 reads SGHKS; CDR2 reads YYEKEE (reference sequence). CDR3 length: 11 residues. CDR3 sequence (DNA): TGTGCCAGCGGGCGTTCATATGGCTACACCTTC. It specifies CASGRSYGYTF.

This clonotype was counted between two and nine times. The CDR3 loop reads CASTLGEPGGAYNSPLHF. The CDR3 DNA is TGTGCCAGCACCTTAGGGGAACCAGGGGGCGCCTATAATTCACCCCTCCACTTT. V usage is TRBV28 and J usage is TRBJ1-6; TRBD1 aligns across 8 bases. In germline, CDR1 is MDHEN, CDR2 SYDVKM. After removal of 7 bases from V and 2 bases from J, the junction contained 13 bases not matched to a gene. This CDR3 region has 18 residues.

This clonotype was counted many times. The chain links TRBV18 to TRBJ1-5; no clear D gene. Trimming shortened V by 3 bases and J by 3 bases, and 6 bases separated the two germline ends. CDR3 size: 13 residues. The germline gives CDR1 KGHSH, CDR2 LQKENI. Here the CDR3 DNA reads TGTGCCAGCTCACCGGAGCTCAATCAGCCCCAGCATTTT. Its translation is CASSPELNQPQHF.

This clonotype was seen many times. This rearrangement joins TRBV3-1 to TRBJ1-2, with no clear D. The V end lost 0 bases, the J end lost 4 bases, and 12 bases lay between the germline ends. The CDR3 sequence is 15 residues long. The V gene's germline CDR1 is LGHDT and CDR2 YNNKEL (reference sequence). Here the CDR3 DNA reads TGTGCCAGCAGCCAAGAACGCAGGAGTTTCTATGGCTACACCTTC. Translated, it gives CASSQERRSFYGYTF.

This rearrangement joins TRBV7-9 to TRBJ2-2; 9 nucleotides align to TRBD2. CDR1 is SEHNR, CDR2 FQNEAQ, per germline (reference sequence). The length of the CDR3 is 17 residues. V shed 5 bases, J shed 6 bases, and the junction held 13 bases outside the gene matches. The CDR3 loop reads CASSPDRTSERAGELFF. CDR3 nucleotides: TGTGCCAGCAGCCCAGATCGGACTAGCGAGAGGGCCGGGGAGCTGTTTTTT.

CDR3 sequence (DNA): TGTGCCACCAGCCAGGACCGTTCAAATACGCAGTATTTT. It yields the protein CATSQDRSNTQYF. The chain recombines TRBV15 with TRBJ2-3; D not resolved. The CDR3 has 13 residues. Germline-derived CDR1 and CDR2 are LNHNV and YYDKDF (reference sequence). Deletions cut 5 bases from V and 7 bases from J, with 13 bases between.

This clonotype was recorded a few times. The CDR3 DNA is TGCAGTGCTAGAATGGCCTACAATGAGCAGTTCTTC. Protein: CSARMAYNEQFF. The chain has TRBV20-1 and TRBJ2-1; D is unresolved. V gave up 2 bases and J gave up 2 bases, with 4 bases separating them. CDR1 DFQATT and CDR2 SNEGSKA come from the germline V gene (reference sequence). This CDR3 comprises 12 residues.

This clonotype was observed at least ten times. V is TRBV12-3 or TRBV12-4 and J is TRBJ1-4; no definite D call. The CDR3 totals 17 residues. V was pared by 2 bases and J by 0 bases, with 13 bases between. In nucleotides, the CDR3 is TGTGCCAGCAGTTTATATCGATTGGATGCAACTAATGAAAAACTGTTTTTT. Its protein is CASSLYRLDATNEKLFF.

The chain uses TRBV7-9 and TRBJ2-5; D is unresolved. Germline values: CDR1 SEHNR, CDR2 FQNEAQ (reference sequence). With 5 bases removed from V and 3 bases from J, the gap between germline ends came to 10 bases. This CDR3 comprises 13 residues. Here the CDR3 reads CASSPDFEETQYF. The DNA for the CDR3 is TGTGCCAGCAGCCCCGACTTTGAAGAGACCCAGTACTTC.

This sequence joins TRBV19 and TRBJ2-7; no firm D call. The CDR3 consists of 12 residues. The germline V and J ends were trimmed by 7 bases and 5 bases, with 12 bases remaining between them. The germline gives CDR1 LNHDA, CDR2 SQIVND (reference sequence). CDR3 nucleotides: TGTGCCAGTACCAGTATATCGAACGAGCAGTACTTC. Translation gives CASTSISNEQYF.

This clonotype came up many times. J is TRBJ1-2 and V is TRBV12-3 or TRBV12-4; D is possibly TRBD1 (6 bases). V was shortened by 3 bases and J by 6 bases, with 11 bases between the two germline ends. This CDR3 is 13 amino acids long. The CDR3 protein is CASSLGAGHGYTF. For the CDR3, the DNA is TGTGCCAGCAGTTTGGGGGCGGGGCATGGCTACACCTTC.

This clonotype has at least ten counts. The rearrangement links TRBV3-1 to TRBJ2-7, with TRBD1 identical over 10 bases. This CDR3 has 17 residues. With V trimmed by 1 base and J by 3 bases, 9 bases remained unmatched. Germline CDR1 and CDR2: LGHDT and YNNKEL (reference sequence). This CDR3 is CASSQVVPDRGDYEQYF. DNA for the CDR3: TGTGCCAGCAGCCAAGTTGTCCCGGACAGGGGGGACTACGAGCAGTACTTC.

This clonotype was seen at least ten times. The chain has TRBV13 and TRBJ1-2; D perhaps matches TRBD1 (6 bases). The CDR3 is 15 residues long. From germline, CDR1 is PRHDT and CDR2 FYEKMQ (reference sequence). Deletions cut 4 bases from V and 0 bases from J, with 12 bases between. The CDR3 reads CASSSWTAPNYGYTF. The CDR3 DNA is TGTGCCAGCAGCTCCTGGACAGCTCCTAACTATGGCTACACCTTC. The full variable domain, completed using reference TRBV13 and TRBJ1-2, is AAGVIQSPRHLIKEKRETATLKCYPIPRHDTVYWYQQGPGQDPQFLISFYEKMQSDKGSIPDRFSAQQFSDYHSELNMSSLELGDSALYFCASSSWTAPNYGYTFGSGTRLTVV.

This rearrangement joins TRBV6-1 to TRBJ2-6; 7 positions agree with TRBD1. The CDR3 runs 18 residues. J gave up 0 bases and V 8 bases, and 13 bases lay outside the gene matches. The germline CDR1 and CDR2 sequences are MNHNS and SASEGT. The CDR3 DNA is TGTGCCAGCCTCCCTCCGGGACAGCTCCTCTCTGGGGCCAACGTCCTGACTTTC. It yields the protein CASLPPGQLLSGANVLTF.

Details on this clonotype: A much bigger clone sits one base away, suggesting this may be a read error. The V gene is TRBV12-3 or TRBV12-4, the J gene TRBJ2-2, with TRBD2 matching 9 bases. Trimming removed 6 bases from V and 4 bases from J; junction bases left unmatched: 9. There are 16 residues in the CDR3. The CDR3 here is CASRKASGISTGELFF. The CDR3 DNA follows: TGTGCCAGCAGGAAGGCTAGCGGGATATCCACCGGGGAGCTGTTTTTT.